This T cell receptor (beta chain) was observed in a study of molecular identifiers for immune sequencing clone quantification. TCRdb passed the PCR reads through MiXCR, listing each CDR3 protein once. The table shows roughly 320,000 distinct CDR3 sequences, with roughly 23% occurring only once. Germline-derived CDR1 and CDR2 are LGHDT and YNNKEL (reference sequence). The CDR3 extends over 15 amino acids. V was pared by 7 bases and J by 4 bases, with 16 bases between. This clonotype was picked up many times. The chain couples TRBV3-1 to TRBJ2-2; D perhaps matches TRBD1 (6 bases). Sequenced input: naive CD8+ T cells from blood, with Jurkat cell RNA spiked in. Sample subset: FACS-sorted CD8+CD4-CCR7+CD45RA+ naive T cells. This clonotype originated in a human donor in good health. Some libraries in this study had Jurkat cell RNA spiked in. The chain's CDR3 is CASTTDRPFTGELFF. CDR3 DNA: TGTGCCAGCACCACCGACAGGCCCTTCACCGGGGAGCTGTTTTTT.